The following is a T cell receptor (beta chain) sequence with its context. This clone was detected only a few times. Its recognized antigen is unknown. Within one base of it there is no much larger clone, and no base qualities were kept. This sample is part of a study of blood T cell repertoires in COVID-19 (dated by TCRdb to 2020 to 2022). For context, the study as a whole: Samples from collaborators originated in the United States, Italy and Spain and spanned both the acute and convalescent phases of COVID-19. Subjects who had been exposed to COVID-19, were actively infected with it, or had recovered from it provided the deeply sampled blood TCRbeta repertoires that made up the dataset. Where available, HLA class I and class II types were taken from metadata supplied by the sample provider and were not determined by assay-based typing. Nearly every sample came with metadata listing a de-identified subject ID, COVID-19 status, age in years and sex. The samples were drawn from two sources: the first 160 participants of the ongoing ImmuneRACE study, and 1,000 to 1,500 subjects contributed by 6 global collaborators. The repertoires were released in a freely available public database intended as a resource for research on the immune response to SARS-CoV-2. The material from the prospective study consisted of cDNA or gDNA derived from T cells, B-cell-depleted T cells, or PBMCs. Overall study results and their limits: The quantity of clinical and demographic metadata differed by source and by participant and was supplied without curation.

The collaborating institutions used their own protocols to collect whole blood in K2EDTA tubes. Collaborator samples were shipped for TCRbeta analysis as frozen whole blood, isolated PBMCs, or DNA extracted from either sample type. The CDR3 covers 12 residues, taking in both the cysteine and the phenylalanine. Kept here is only the CDR3 DNA, which spans 36 bases and is read in frame from base 1. V drops 7 bases and J drops 2 bases, leaving 6 bases in between. According to the germline V gene, CDR1 reads MNHEY and CDR2 reads SVGAGI. The immunoSEQ Assay, a bias-controlled multiplex PCR, was used to amplify TCRbeta CDR3 regions from genomic DNA. The source study handled its data this way. The number of nucleated cells in each sample was estimated by amplification of reference gene primers within the assay. To quantify the absolute abundance of each unique TCRbeta CDR3 rearrangement, sequence reads were collapsed and filtered. For each sample, productive Simpson clonality was calculated as the square root of Simpson's diversity index over productive rearrangements. This immuneACCESS table, as held by TCRdb, lists in-frame sequences with V and J called but not all clones. Of the missing ones, under half trace to an unresolved V gene in checked studies; the others have no known cause. V and J calls and clone size are as listed in that table; D and trimming were resolved from the DNA. This sample comprises approximately 170,000 clones, 88% of them detected only once. The top ten hold about 26% of the sample.

The chain joins TRBV6-5 to TRBJ1-5; TRBD1 is a weak D gene call, 6 bases matching. The source is a man aged 55 to 70 with acute or convalescent COVID-19. Sequenced material: peripheral blood. The nucleotide sequence is given as TGTGCCAGCAACAGGGGCAATCAGCCCCAGCATTTT. It translates as CASNRGNQPQHF.